Each of the 6 T cell receptor beta chains below was sequenced from the same sample in a study of shared clonotypes between healthy human individuals. Only in-frame clones appear in the TCRdb table, and some are missing; sequencing was by immunoSEQ multiplex PCR. This table holds 1,500,000 or so clones, approximately 97% found once. Material: naive CD4+ T cells sorted from blood. Subset reported: CD45RA+ positively selected. The receptors stem from a man aged 25-45 years in good health.

The count of this clone is one. CDR3 in DNA: TGCGCCAGCAGCCAAGAGAGAGGGGGACAGGGCTACACCTTC. Its protein is CASSQERGGQGYTF. V and J are TRBV4-3 and TRBJ1-2; 7 bases are a match to TRBD1. The CDR3 is 14 amino acids. V lost 0 bases, J lost 8 bases, and 6 bases stayed unmatched. Germline V gives CDR1 LGHNA, CDR2 YSLEER.

The chain joins TRBV7-2 to TRBJ2-6, with 8 bases lining up with TRBD1. The V segment lost 5 bases and the J segment 0 bases; nucleotides outside the gene matches: 6. The germline V gene has CDR1 SGHTA and CDR2 FQGNSA. The CDR3 contains 17 residues. The CDR3 sequence: CASSDRGQSSGANVLTF. DNA for the CDR3: TGTGCCAGCAGCGACAGGGGACAAAGCTCTGGGGCCAACGTCCTGACTTTC.

The genes are TRBV2 and TRBJ2-7; D possibly matches TRBD1 or TRBD2 (5 bases each). This CDR3 region has 13 residues. The ends were cut back, 6 bases at V and 3 bases at J, with 12 bases in the middle. Per the germline V gene, CDR1 is SNHLY and CDR2 is FYNNEI. DNA of the CDR3: TGTGCCAGCAGCGAGGGGCCCGACTACGAGCAGTACTTC. Protein product: CASSEGPDYEQYF. The variable domain in full, with the rest retrieved from reference TRBV2 and TRBJ2-7, is EPEVTQTPSHQVTQMGQEVILRCVPISNHLYFYWYRQILGQKVEFLVSFYNNEISEKSEIFDDQFSVERPDGSNFTLKIRSTKLEDSAMYFCASSEGPDYEQYFGPGTRLTVT.

The chain has TRBV11-2 and TRBJ1-3; D is unclear. The V end was cut by 5 bases, the J end by 4 bases, with 6 bases between. CDR1 and CDR2 (germline): SGHAT, FQNNGV. The CDR3 extends over 12 amino acids. CDR3 region: CASSHTGNTIYF. CDR3 DNA: TGTGCCAGCAGCCATACCGGAAACACCATATATTTT.

About this clone itself: The sample holds other DNA sequences that translate to the same CDR3. CDR3 in amino acids: CASRAPSYEQYF. CDR3 in DNA: TGTGCCAGCAGGGCACCATCCTACGAGCAGTACTTC. The chain links TRBV28 to TRBJ2-7; D gene ambiguous. This CDR3 has 12 residues. V was pared by 6 bases and J by 1 base, with 7 bases between. The germline CDR1 and CDR2 sequences are MDHEN and SYDVKM.

The chain links TRBV4-3 to TRBJ2-7; no clear D gene. V lost 1 base to trimming and J lost 0 bases, with 7 bases between them. The CDR3 is made up of 14 amino acids. Per the germline V gene, CDR1 is LGHNA and CDR2 is YSLEER. CDR3 residues: CASSQVGSSYEQYF. DNA of the CDR3: TGCGCCAGCAGCCAAGTGGGCAGCTCCTACGAGCAGTACTTC.